Sequencing of this T cell receptor (beta chain) was carried out in a study of shared clonotypes between healthy human individuals. The CDR3 contains 11 residues. V was shortened by 1 base and J by 2 bases, with 0 bases between the two germline ends. Germline CDR1 reads SGHAT; CDR2 reads FQNNGV. This clone turned up a few times. The sample contains more than one DNA sequence encoding this CDR3. TCRdb keeps only in-frame clones here, not all; method: immunoSEQ multiplex PCR. The sample records about 680,000 clones, around four fifths being singletons. V is TRBV11-2 and J is TRBJ2-7; D is uncertain. The sample consisted of memory CD4+ T cells sorted from blood. Subset denoted: CD45RA-negative fraction. The source of this sequence is a woman aged 30 to 39 in good health. CDR3 in amino acids: CASSLAYEQYF. The CDR3 nucleotides are TGTGCCAGCAGCTTAGCCTACGAGCAGTACTTC.